Following are 2 T cell receptor beta chains from one sample sequenced in a study of cytomegalovirus exposure and HLA in healthy donors. 13 Jbeta primers and 60 Vbeta primers were used for the PCR. The protocol was immunoSEQ multiplex PCR, while the TCRdb copy is restricted to in-frame clones and leaves out a portion. The repertoire holds 100,000 or so clones, with roughly three quarters as singletons. The sample was PBMCs. The receptors derive from a female donor in good health and CMV-seropositive.

The chain links TRBV27 to TRBJ2-3; D ambiguous. There are 14 residues in the CDR3. Germline V gene data show CDR1 as MNHEY and CDR2 as SMNVEV (reference sequence). The ends were cut back, 1 base at V and 7 bases at J, with 12 bases in the middle. CDR3: CASSLWASLNTQYF. The CDR3, as DNA: TGTGCCAGCAGTTTATGGGCATCGCTGAATACGCAGTATTTT.

The chain couples TRBV11-3 to TRBJ2-1, with TRBD2 matching over 7 bases. The V and J ends lost 2 bases and 4 bases, in that order; junction bases with no gene match: 5. The CDR3 loop spans 15 amino acids. Germline V gene data show CDR1 as SGHNT and CDR2 as YENEEA. The CDR3 loop reads CASSLTSANYNEQFF. The CDR3 DNA reads TGTGCCAGCAGCTTAACTAGCGCCAATTACAATGAGCAGTTCTTC.